This TCR beta chain is drawn from a study of blood T cell repertoires in COVID-19. Across the whole study: The United States, Italy and Spain provided the acute and convalescent COVID-19 samples. T cells, B-cell-depleted T cells, or PBMCs provided the cDNA or gDNA that served as material.

V was clipped by 8 bases and J by 6 bases; unmatched bases: 11. In germline, CDR1 is LNHDA, CDR2 SQIVND (reference sequence). The length of the CDR3 is 14 residues. In the source study's methods: Reference gene primers were amplified, and this amplification served to estimate nucleated cell counts. The table came from immunoSEQ multiplex PCR; TCRdb's copy has only in-frame clones and leaves some out. V and J calls and clone size come straight from that table; D and trimming were deduced from the DNA. Of about 88,000 clones in the sample, roughly nine tenths are singletons; the top ten hold around 15%.

The chain couples TRBV19 to TRBJ2-7, with 9 bases that match TRBD1. This clonotype was sampled from a male donor with acute or convalescent COVID-19. The sample comprised peripheral blood. The CDR3 loop is CASAPGQGRGEQYF. The CDR3 DNA reads as TGTGCCAGTGCCCCGGGACAGGGTCGCGGCGAGCAGTACTTC.